Listed below are T cell receptor beta chains from one sample, sequenced in a study of CD8 T cells in ankylosing spondylitis. One entry per CDR3 protein, called by TCRdb with MiXCR from the 5' RACE reads. The sample records around 490,000 distinct CDR3 sequences, 5.3% being singletons. Material: blood, either unsorted or a sorted T cell fraction (not recorded which). These receptors were collected from a male donor with ankylosing spondylitis. The CDR3 runs from the conserved cysteine through the conserved F or W. A D gene is named only where the DNA matches it firmly. The size field is filled for only some rows; it gives once, few, many or a size class.

d_call	clone_size	v_call	j_call	cdr3_nt	cdr3_aa
.	.	TRBV20-1	TRBJ2-7	TGCAGTGCTAGAGATCCCTTGGACTTCTCCTACGAGCAGTACTTC	CSARDPLDFSYEQYF
.	many	TRBV4-3	TRBJ2-4	TGCGCCAGCAGCCAAGAACCTATATCTGAAAACATTCAGTACTTC	CASSQEPISENIQYF
.	few	TRBV28	TRBJ2-2	TGTGCCAGCGGATACCAGGGAGTTACCGGGGAGCTGTTTTTT	CASGYQGVTGELFF
.	.	TRBV7-3	TRBJ2-5	TGTGCCAGCAGGGCAGGCGGCTCGTACCAAGAGACCCAGTACTTC	CASRAGGSYQETQYF
TRBD2	many	TRBV20-1	TRBJ2-7	TGCAGTGCTAGCCGGGGAGGGCAAACCTACGAGCAGTACTTC	CSASRGGQTYEQYF
TRBD1	many	TRBV6-5	TRBJ1-6	TGTGCCAGCAGTTACATCGACAGGGAGTTTTCACCCCTCCACTTT	CASSYIDREFSPLHF
.	many	TRBV4-3	TRBJ1-6	TGCGCCAGCAGCCTCCGGGGAGGGGAGGAATCACCCCTCCACTTT	CASSLRGGEESPLHF
.	.	TRBV20-1	TRBJ1-5	TGCAGTGCTGCGGACGGGAATCAGCCCCAGCATTTT	CSAADGNQPQHF
TRBD2	many	TRBV28	TRBJ2-7	TGTGCCAGCAGTTTGACTAGCGAGAACTACTACGAGCAGTACTTC	CASSLTSENYYEQYF
TRBD2	many	TRBV5-1	TRBJ2-1	TGCGCCAGCAGCTTCGGGTTAGCGGGGGTCTCTAGCTCCTACAATGAGCAGTTCTTC	CASSFGLAGVSSSYNEQFF
.	many	TRBV20-1	TRBJ2-2	TGCAGTGCTAGGACGAGGGGGAACACCGGGGAGCTGTTTTTT	CSARTRGNTGELFF
.	many	TRBV7-2	TRBJ2-7	TGTGCCAGCAGCTTCGGACATGGCTACGAGCAGTACTTC	CASSFGHGYEQYF
.	.	TRBV7-8	TRBJ1-1	TGTGCCAGCAGCTTCCACAGGGCGTCTGAAGCTTTCTTT	CASSFHRASEAFF
.	many	TRBV29-1	TRBJ2-7	TGCAGCGTTGGGCAGGGACACTCCTACGAGCAGTACTTC	CSVGQGHSYEQYF
.	few	TRBV27	TRBJ2-2	TGTGCCAGCAGTCAGTGGGGCAGGGCGGGCGGGGAGCTGTTTTTT	CASSQWGRAGGELFF
TRBD2	.	TRBV20-1	TRBJ2-7	TGCAGTGCTAGAGTTACTAGCGGAATCTACGAGCAGTACTTC	CSARVTSGIYEQYF
.	.	TRBV7-9	TRBJ2-5	TGTGCCAGCAGCCCCCGCGCGGTGGAGACCCAGTACTTC	CASSPRAVETQYF
.	many	TRBV29-1	TRBJ1-1	TGCAGCGTCCCTTTAGGGAACACTGAAGCTTTCTTT	CSVPLGNTEAFF
TRBD2	many	TRBV29-1	TRBJ2-1	TGCAGCGTGGGGGGGAGCGGTGAGCAGTTCTTC	CSVGGSGEQFF
TRBD2	.	TRBV4-3	TRBJ2-7	TGCGCCAGCAGCCAAGTGGGAGGGGACGAGCAGTACTTC	CASSQVGGDEQYF
TRBD1	many	TRBV15	TRBJ1-1	TGTGCCACCAGCAGAGGGGGGACAGGGGCGAAGAACACTGAAGCTTTCTTT	CATSRGGTGAKNTEAFF
.	many	TRBV4-1	TRBJ1-6	TGCGCCAGCAGCCAAGTCGGCCTCCGGGATTCACCCCTCCACTTT	CASSQVGLRDSPLHF
.	many	TRBV12-3/TRBV12-4	TRBJ2-1	TGTGCCAGCAGTCAGTCCGGGACTGAGCAGTTCTTC	CASSQSGTEQFF
.	many	TRBV20-1	TRBJ2-7	TGCAGTGCTAGGGGCTGGCTGGACGAGCAGTACTTC	CSARGWLDEQYF
.	many	TRBV6-1	TRBJ1-2	TGTGCCAGCAGACGCGGGGGCAACTATGGCTACACCTTC	CASRRGGNYGYTF
TRBD1	many	TRBV5-6	TRBJ1-2	TGTGCCAGCAGCTTTGGACAGGTCTTGAACTATGGCTACACCTTC	CASSFGQVLNYGYTF
TRBD1	many	TRBV6-5	TRBJ2-7	TGTGCCAGCAGTTTCGGACAGGGGTTTAGGCAGTACTTC	CASSFGQGFRQYF
TRBD2	many	TRBV20-1	TRBJ2-7	TGCAGTGCTCTTAGCGGGAGGGGGCCCTACGAGCAGTACTTC	CSALSGRGPYEQYF
.	.	TRBV28	TRBJ2-7	TGTGCCAGCACCGGCCATGGGGACGGCTCCTACGAGCAGTACTTC	CASTGHGDGSYEQYF
.	many	TRBV20-1	TRBJ1-3	TGCAGTGCTAGTATCGGAAACACCATATATTTT	CSASIGNTIYF
.	many	TRBV7-9	TRBJ2-7	TGTGCCAGCAGCTTAAGTAGGACGTTGGACGAGCAGTACTTC	CASSLSRTLDEQYF
TRBD1	.	TRBV7-2	TRBJ1-5	TGTGCCAGCAGCTCCCTACAGGGGTTGGGCAATCAGCCCCAGCATTTT	CASSSLQGLGNQPQHF
.	many	TRBV10-3	TRBJ2-7	TGTGCCATCAGCCGGGGAGGCAGGACCAGCTCCTACGAGCAGTACTTC	CAISRGGRTSSYEQYF
TRBD2	few	TRBV7-8	TRBJ2-1	TGTGCCAGCAGCTCCGGGACTAGCGGGAGATACGGTGAGCAGTTCTTC	CASSSGTSGRYGEQFF
.	.	TRBV5-1	TRBJ2-6	TGCGCCAGCCGCGACCCGGGGGCCAACGTCCTGACTTTC	CASRDPGANVLTF
.	many	TRBV7-2	TRBJ1-4	TGTGCCAGCAGCTTATTCAGGGCCGGTGGGGAAAAACTGTTTTTT	CASSLFRAGGEKLFF
.	many	TRBV29-1	TRBJ1-2	TGCAGCGTTGCTTCGCGCTACACAGGGAACCCTGATGGCTACACCTTC	CSVASRYTGNPDGYTF
.	few	TRBV7-9	TRBJ2-5	TGTGCCAGCTCCCCCTCTAAGGAGACCCAGTACTTC	CASSPSKETQYF
.	many	TRBV12-3/TRBV12-4	TRBJ1-5	TGTGCCAGCAGTTTAGGATTCCAGGTTCGGAGCAATCAGCCCCAGCATTTT	CASSLGFQVRSNQPQHF
TRBD2	few	TRBV9	TRBJ2-2	TGTGCCAGCAGCCCCCGTGGACTAGCGGGAACTTCCGGGGAGCTGTTTTTT	CASSPRGLAGTSGELFF
TRBD1	.	TRBV20-1	TRBJ1-6	TGCAGTGCTAGGGGACGGGACAGGGGAACATATAATTCACCCCTCCACTTT	CSARGRDRGTYNSPLHF
.	many	TRBV12-3/TRBV12-4	TRBJ1-2	TGTGCCAGCAGTTTGAATTCAGCAAGTTATGGCTACACCTTC	CASSLNSASYGYTF
.	many	TRBV5-1	TRBJ2-1	TGCGCCAGCAGTAAGTACAGGGCAGCAGGGAATGAGCAGTTCTTC	CASSKYRAAGNEQFF
.	few	TRBV11-2	TRBJ2-5	TGTGCCAGCAGCTTAGAGGGGCGGGTGTCAGTCCAAGAGACCCAGTACTTC	CASSLEGRVSVQETQYF
TRBD1	few	TRBV7-9	TRBJ1-1	TGTGCCACCAAGACAGGGGACCAATCCGAAGCTTTCTTT	CATKTGDQSEAFF